This passage covers 13 T cell receptor beta chains from one sample sequenced in a study of blood T cell repertoires in COVID-19. Here immunoSEQ multiplex PCR was the method, and the copy in TCRdb shows in-frame clones only, minus some. The repertoire holds some 430,000 clones, about 92% seen once, with about 0.63% in the top ten. The source material was PBMCs or T cells enriched from blood (not recorded which). The receptors shown here come from a man aged 18 to 29 who had recovered from COVID-19.

This rearrangement joins TRBV3-1 (or the pseudogene TRBV3-2) to TRBJ1-3; TRBD1 aligns across 7 bases. This CDR3 has 17 amino acids. Germline-derived CDR1 and CDR2 are LGHDT and YNNKEL (reference sequence). J gave up 2 bases and V 3 bases, and 10 bases lay outside the gene matches. This CDR3 reads CASSQVPGQNTGNTIYF. CDR3 sequence (DNA): TGTGCCAGCAGCCAGGTTCCGGGACAGAATACTGGAAACACCATATATTTT.

This clone was counted once. The chain employs TRBV7-8 and TRBJ1-3; weak D call: TRBD1 (5 bases). Trimming stripped 7 bases from V and 0 bases from J, with 10 bases between. CDR1 is SGHVS and CDR2 is FQNEAQ in the germline V gene. This CDR3 has 14 residues. CDR3 in DNA: TGTGCCAGCAACACAGGAGACTCTGGAAACACCATATATTTT. Protein: CASNTGDSGNTIYF.

The V and J genes are TRBV3-1 (or the pseudogene TRBV3-2) and TRBJ1-3, with a possible D match to TRBD1 (5 bases). Trimming pared 3 bases from V and 0 bases from J, leaving 15 bases between. Germline V gene lookup returns CDR1 LGHDT and CDR2 YNNKEL (reference sequence). The CDR3 is 17 residues long. Written as DNA, the CDR3 is TGTGCCAGCAGCCAGATAAGGGGCGAGAGCTCTGGAAACACCATATATTTT. Its protein is CASSQIRGESSGNTIYF.

The chain is built from TRBV6-1 and TRBJ2-6; 9 bases align to TRBD1. CDR3 size: 18 residues. Unmatched junction bases numbered 6, after V lost 3 bases and J lost 0 bases. The germline V gene has CDR1 MNHNS and CDR2 SASEGT. In nucleotides, the CDR3 is TGTGCCAGCAGTGACAGGGGACAGGGCTTCTCTGGGGCCAACGTCCTGACTTTC. It specifies CASSDRGQGFSGANVLTF.

V is TRBV18 and J is TRBJ1-6; D is perhaps TRBD1 (6 bases). The V end was cut by 4 bases, the J end by 9 bases, with 19 bases between. This CDR3 has 16 amino acids. Looked up from germline, CDR1 is KGHSH and CDR2 is LQKENI. Here the CDR3 reads CASSLSNPTTGSPLHF. The CDR3 DNA reads TGTGCCAGCTCACTTTCTAATCCGACGACAGGTTCACCCCTCCACTTT.

The chain carries TRBV5-1 and TRBJ2-5; TRBD2 matches 11 bases. The CDR3 is 16 amino acids. The trim removed 0 bases at V and 4 bases at J, leaving 5 bases unmatched. The germline gives CDR1 SGHRS, CDR2 YFSETQ. The CDR3 loop reads CASSLELAGVRETQYF. The CDR3 nucleotides are TGCGCCAGCAGCTTGGAACTAGCGGGAGTTAGAGAGACCCAGTACTTC.

The V and J genes are TRBV5-4 and TRBJ2-2, with unresolved D. The V gene lost 4 bases and the J gene lost 5 bases, with 9 bases spanning the gap. This CDR3 comprises 13 residues. CDR1 and CDR2 from the germline V gene are SGHNT and YYREEE (reference sequence). The CDR3 nucleotides read TGTGCCAGCAGCGGTGACAATACCGGGGAGCTGTTTTTT. Translating it yields CASSGDNTGELFF.

The rearrangement links TRBV27 to TRBJ2-7; D gene ambiguous. With 3 bases removed from V and 3 bases from J, the gap between germline ends came to 12 bases. Germline CDR1 reads MNHEY; CDR2 reads SMNVEV (reference sequence). The CDR3 has 14 residues. In nucleotides, the CDR3 is TGTGCCAGCAGTTTGCGGCGCGAGTTCTACGAGCAGTACTTC. Its protein product is CASSLRREFYEQYF.

The chain uses TRBV28 and TRBJ2-7, with D tentatively TRBD1 (6 bases). Per the germline V gene, CDR1 is MDHEN and CDR2 is SYDVKM. The V and J ends lost 6 bases and 0 bases respectively, with 15 bases between them. The CDR3 has 15 amino acids. This CDR3 is CASRSGQPGSYEQYF. CDR3 DNA sequence: TGTGCCAGCAGGTCAGGACAGCCAGGCTCCTACGAGCAGTACTTC.

The J gene is TRBJ2-7, the V gene TRBV7-9, with 9 positions matching TRBD1. Germline V gene lookup returns CDR1 SEHNR and CDR2 FQNEAQ (reference sequence). The CDR3 loop spans 14 amino acids. V lost 3 bases to trimming and J lost 5 bases; unmatched junction nucleotides: 5. The CDR3 loop reads CASSFRDRADEQYF. CDR3 in DNA: TGTGCCAGCAGCTTCCGGGACAGGGCGGACGAGCAGTACTTC.

The CDR3 region is CASSLTSGNYNEQFF. The CDR3 DNA reads TGTGCCAGCAGCCTCACTAGCGGGAACTACAATGAGCAGTTCTTC. The V gene is TRBV3-1 (or the pseudogene TRBV3-2), the J gene TRBJ2-1; 10 nucleotides line up with TRBD2. The V gene's germline CDR1 is LGHDT and CDR2 YNNKEL (reference sequence). The V segment lost 4 bases and the J segment 3 bases; nucleotides outside the gene matches: 3. CDR3 length equals 15 residues.

V gene TRBV27 combines with J gene TRBJ2-3, with D perhaps TRBD2 (6 bases). V gave up 3 bases and J gave up 1 base, with 11 bases separating them. Looked up from germline, CDR1 is MNHEY and CDR2 is SMNVEV (reference sequence). The CDR3 runs to 15 residues. The CDR3 nucleotides read TGTGCCAGCAGTTTGAGGCGGGACCGCACAGATACGCAGTATTTT. Translated: CASSLRRDRTDTQYF.

The chain combines TRBV7-9 with TRBJ2-1; 15 nucleotides match TRBD2. The J segment lost 5 bases and the V segment lost 3 bases, leaving 5 bases of the junction unmatched. The CDR3 runs 17 residues. Germline V gene data show CDR1 as SEHNR and CDR2 as FQNEAQ (reference sequence). The CDR3 DNA is TGTGCCAGCAGCTTCCCAGGACTAGCGGGGGGGGACAATGAGCAGTTCTTC. Residues: CASSFPGLAGGDNEQFF.